This TCR beta chain was sequenced for a study of CD8+CD57+ T cells in acquired aplastic anemia. The germline V gene encodes CDR1 SGHVS and CDR2 FNYEAQ. The CDR3 consists of 15 residues. Trimming removed 0 bases from V and 14 bases from J, with 22 bases in between. Patients chosen for sequencing had shown CD8+CD57+ cell expansion by flow cytometry. The study profiled TCR beta VDJ and CDR3 using genomic DNA as template. In TCRdb, the reads were re-called with MiXCR into one record per CDR3 protein. The repertoire holds roughly 250,000 distinct CDR3 sequences, with 65% to 90% as singletons. Sequencing was done on a sample of sorted CD4+, CD8+, or CD8+CD57+ T cells (not recorded which) from PBMCs. The gene calls are TRBV7-6 and TRBJ1-1, with D perhaps TRBD1 (5 bases). The TCR comes from a human donor with aplastic anemia. The CDR3, as DNA: TGTGCCAGCAGCTTAGCCCTCGGGGGAAAAGAGACCCAGTTCTTT. As protein: CASSLALGGKETQFF.